This TCR beta chain was recorded in a study of blood T cell repertoires in COVID-19 (dated by TCRdb to the early 2020s). With respect to the entire study: The collaborator samples originated in the United States, Italy and Spain and spanned the acute and convalescent phases of COVID-19. A freely available public database, intended as a resource for researchers studying the immune response to SARS-CoV-2, is where the repertoires were released. Subjects who had been exposed to COVID-19, were actively infected with it, or had recovered from it provided the deeply sampled blood TCRbeta repertoires that made up the dataset. The samples were drawn from two sources: the first 160 participants of the ongoing ImmuneRACE study, and some 1,300 subjects contributed by 6 global collaborators. Sample metadata almost always included a de-identified subject ID, COVID-19 status, age in years and sex. The prospective study material was composed of cDNA or gDNA derived from T cells, B-cell-depleted T cells, or PBMCs. Where available, HLA class I and class II types were obtained from metadata supplied by the sample provider rather than from assay-based typing. Study-level results and caveats: Clinical and demographic metadata were provided uncurated, with the amount varying by source and participant.

Comments on this clone: Its antigen specificity is not known. One base away there is no much larger clone; base qualities are not given.

TCRbeta CDR3 regions were amplified from genomic DNA by means of the immunoSEQ Assay, a bias-controlled multiplex PCR. In the authors' own workflow: The number of nucleated cells in each sample was estimated by amplification of reference gene primers within the assay. Sequence reads were collapsed and filtered to measure the absolute abundance of every unique TCRbeta CDR3 rearrangement. For each sample, productive Simpson clonality was calculated as the square root of Simpson's diversity index across productive rearrangements. As stored in TCRdb, this immuneACCESS dataset retains in-frame rearrangements with V and J assigned. A fraction of the clones does not appear; measured against another copy, unresolved V genes explain less than half of the discrepancy, and the remainder lacks a known reason. V and J calls and clone size follow that table, whereas D and trimming were derived from the DNA. The sample table shows about 170,000 clones, and about four fifths are seen once. 8% to 9.5% of the sample is in the top ten clones.

The collaborating institutions used their own protocols to collect whole blood in K2EDTA tubes. For TCRbeta analysis, collaborators shipped samples in one of three forms: frozen whole blood, isolated PBMCs, or DNA extracted from either of those sample types. The sequence came from a woman aged 70-85 years with acute or convalescent COVID-19. The source material was peripheral blood.

The CDR3 region has the sequence CASSLIRAAEAFF. Here is the DNA: TGTGCCAGCAGTTTAATCAGGGCTGCTGAAGCTTTCTTT. The chain is assembled from TRBV12-3 or TRBV12-4 and TRBJ1-1; a tentative D match to TRBD1 spans 5 bases. The CDR3 covers 13 residues, taking in both the cysteine and the phenylalanine. Solely the CDR3 DNA is kept, with 39 bases framed from the first base. The junction carries 10 bases between V and J, which are trimmed by 2 bases and 6 bases respectively.